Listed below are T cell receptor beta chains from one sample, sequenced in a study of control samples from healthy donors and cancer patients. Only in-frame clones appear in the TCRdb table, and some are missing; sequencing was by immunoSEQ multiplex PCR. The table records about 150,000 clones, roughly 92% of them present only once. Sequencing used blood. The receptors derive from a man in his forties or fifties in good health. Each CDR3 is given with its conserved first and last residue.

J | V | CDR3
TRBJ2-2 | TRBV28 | CASSLIEQGAATGELFF
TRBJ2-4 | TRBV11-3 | CASSLAGGSNIQYF
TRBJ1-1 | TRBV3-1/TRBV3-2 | CASSPSGGETEAFF
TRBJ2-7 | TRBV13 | CASSLTGGTEQYF
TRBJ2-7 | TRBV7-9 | CAGSLTGYEQYF
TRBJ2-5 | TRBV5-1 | CASSLDRGPAETQYF
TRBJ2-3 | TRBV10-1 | CASSDTDTQYF
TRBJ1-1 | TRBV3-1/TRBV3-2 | CASSQRQGQAFF
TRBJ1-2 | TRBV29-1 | CSVGTGNYGYTF
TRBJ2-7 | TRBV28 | CASSLVGQGDHEQYF
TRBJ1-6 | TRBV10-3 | CAISESDRVVSSPLHF
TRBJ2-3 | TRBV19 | CASSTPGRYTDTQYF
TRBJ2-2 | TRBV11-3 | CASSLGGTGELFF
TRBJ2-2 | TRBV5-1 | CASTDRGRNTGELFF
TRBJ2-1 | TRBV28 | CASSLGTGIINEQFF
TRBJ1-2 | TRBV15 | CATSRDAVSGYGYTF
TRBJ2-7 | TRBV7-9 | CASSPNRQGWYEQYF
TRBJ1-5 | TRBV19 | CASSIRVELHNQPQHF
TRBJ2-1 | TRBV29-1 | CSVVPPPYNEQFF
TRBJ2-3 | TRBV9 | CASSVYTDTQYF
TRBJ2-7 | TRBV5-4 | CASSPDRGRSGEQYF
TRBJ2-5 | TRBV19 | CASGDSQETQYF
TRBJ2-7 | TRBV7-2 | CASNPGLGPYEQYF
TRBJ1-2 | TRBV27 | CASRTLLGQTWGYTF
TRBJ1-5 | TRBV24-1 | CATSDLDRGSRGYSNQPQHF
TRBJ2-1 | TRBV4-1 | CASSQVRNDEQFF
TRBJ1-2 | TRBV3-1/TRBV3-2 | CASSLKDRRGYTF
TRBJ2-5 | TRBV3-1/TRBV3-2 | CASSQGRLAGQETQYF
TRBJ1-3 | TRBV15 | CATSRDGSVANTIYF
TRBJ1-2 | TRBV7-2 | CASSLGIGWNNYGYTF
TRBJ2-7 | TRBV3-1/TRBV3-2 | CASSPRLAYEQYF
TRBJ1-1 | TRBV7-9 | CASSLVGTREAFF
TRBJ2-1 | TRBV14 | CASSQDLPSGGNEQFF
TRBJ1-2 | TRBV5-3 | CARSLDPGFGNYGYTF
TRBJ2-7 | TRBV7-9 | CASSLNPVNLLSSYEQYF
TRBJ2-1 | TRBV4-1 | CASSHLEDYNEQFF
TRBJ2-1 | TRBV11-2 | CASSSISRGGPNEQFF
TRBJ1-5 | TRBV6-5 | CASSYSGTGNQPQHF
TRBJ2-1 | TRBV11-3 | CASSPQTGNEQFF
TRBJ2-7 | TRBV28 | CASSHWGTSGRYEQYF
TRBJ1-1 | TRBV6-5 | CASRDHDRVNTEAFF
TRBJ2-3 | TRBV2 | CASRSGTSGDTQYF
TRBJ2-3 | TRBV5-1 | CASSALTSGRAMDTQYF
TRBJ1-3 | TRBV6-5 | CASSYTPSGNTIYF
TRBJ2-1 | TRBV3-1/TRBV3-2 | CASSTRGRDEQFF
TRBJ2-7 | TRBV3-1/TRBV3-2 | CASSQERDSGFEQYF
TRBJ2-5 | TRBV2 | CASSVSPQETQYF